This T cell receptor beta chain was sequenced in a study of blood T cell repertoires in COVID-19. The method was immunoSEQ multiplex PCR; TCRdb's version includes in-frame clones alone and lacks a portion of them. Of more than 150,000 clones listed, 80% are singletons. The CDR3 is made up of 12 amino acids. V dropped 3 bases and J dropped 6 bases, with 8 bases sitting between them. CDR1 is MNHEY and CDR2 is SMNVEV in the germline V gene (reference sequence). The gene calls are TRBV27 and TRBJ1-1; D call uncertain. The specimen sequenced was peripheral blood. The clonotype comes from a man between 60 and 75 years old with acute or convalescent COVID-19. CDR3 in DNA: TGTGCCAGCAGTTTTCACGGAGCTGAAGCTTTCTTT. It encodes CASSFHGAEAFF.